Following are 10 T cell receptor beta chains from one sample sequenced in a study of beta chain features in type 1 diabetes. The investigators reverse transcribed all of the isolated RNA, so they sequenced expressed TCRB transcripts. Sequencing was performed with immunoSEQ multiplex PCR; in TCRdb, only in-frame clones are kept and a portion is missing. Among roughly 170,000 clones listed, more than 10% were seen once. The sample consisted of central memory CD4+ T cells from blood. The receptors were gathered from a woman between 18 and 29 years old in good health.

The chain combines TRBV28 with TRBJ1-4; 7 positions match TRBD1. This CDR3 region has 16 residues. The ends lost 7 bases at V and 3 bases at J; junction bases unmatched: 11. Germline-derived CDR1 and CDR2 are MDHEN and SYDVKM. The CDR3 sequence is CASKPRKGAPNEKLFF. DNA for the CDR3: TGTGCCAGCAAACCCCGCAAGGGGGCTCCTAATGAAAAACTGTTTTTT.

The table lists this clone with a few counts. The chain employs TRBV29-1 and TRBJ2-1, with TRBD2 matching over 15 bases. The CDR3 covers 17 residues. J was trimmed by 6 bases and V by 6 bases; bases with no gene match: 12. Looked up from germline, CDR1 is SQVTM and CDR2 is ANQGSEA. The CDR3 sequence: CSVDFGTSGRWANEQFF. The CDR3 region has the DNA TGCAGCGTCGACTTCGGGACTAGCGGGAGGTGGGCCAATGAGCAGTTCTTC.

This clone turned up a few times. J is TRBJ1-2 and V is TRBV30; TRBD1 aligns across 8 bases. This CDR3 comprises 17 residues. The V gene's germline CDR1 is GTSNPN and CDR2 SVGIG (reference sequence). The junction had 16 bases not matched to a gene; V was cut back by 3 bases and J by 4 bases. Written as DNA, the CDR3 is TGTGCCTGGAGAGGCAAGACAGGGGCGGAGGGCGGCTATGGCTACACCTTC. Translating it yields CAWRGKTGAEGGYGYTF.

This clone was detected only a few times. This chain uses TRBV7-2 with TRBJ2-7; D unresolved. The V gene's germline CDR1 is SGHTA and CDR2 FQGNSA. The CDR3 runs to 12 residues. With 6 bases removed from V and 5 bases from J, the gap between germline ends came to 11 bases. The CDR3 DNA follows: TGTGCCAGCAGTAGAAATCGGGACGAGCAGTACTTC. Amino acids: CASSRNRDEQYF.

V and J are TRBV5-1 and TRBJ2-7; 12 bases are shared with TRBD1. After removal of 0 bases from V and 7 bases from J, the junction contained 5 bases not matched to a gene. The CDR3 has 15 amino acids. Germline V gene lookup returns CDR1 SGHRS and CDR2 YFSETQ. The DNA for the CDR3 is TGCGCCAGCAGCTTGGCGGGACAGGGGGCTGGTGAGCAGTACTTC. This encodes CASSLAGQGAGEQYF.

The V and J genes are TRBV14 and TRBJ2-7, with 8 bases fitting TRBD2. The CDR3 extends over 14 amino acids. The V segment lost 3 bases and the J segment 2 bases; nucleotides outside the gene matches: 3. Germline V gene lookup returns CDR1 SGHDN and CDR2 FVKESK. In DNA form, the CDR3 reads TGTGCCAGCAGCCAGACGGGACTAGCCTACGAGCAGTACTTC. Translated: CASSQTGLAYEQYF.

The rearrangement uses TRBV19 and TRBJ2-4, with a tentative D call TRBD1 (8 bases). The CDR3 extends over 15 amino acids. Germline loops: CDR1 LNHDA, CDR2 SQIVND (reference sequence). The ends were cut back, 5 bases at V and 7 bases at J, with 18 bases in the middle. CDR3 sequence (DNA): TGTGCCAGTAGTTCACGGACAGGGCGGGGGAACATTCAGTACTTC. Amino acids: CASSSRTGRGNIQYF. Based on the CDR3 plus reference TRBV19 and TRBJ2-4, the full variable domain is DGGITQSPKYLFRKEGQNVTLSCEQNLNHDAMYWYRQDPGQGLRLIYYSQIVNDFQKGDIAEGYSVSREKKESFPLTVTSAQKNPTAFYLCASSSRTGRGNIQYFGAGTRLSVL.

The V gene is TRBV18, the J gene TRBJ2-3; 8 positions match TRBD1. The trim removed 8 bases at V and 6 bases at J, leaving 16 bases unmatched. The germline V gene has CDR1 KGHSH and CDR2 LQKENI. The CDR3 totals 16 residues. The CDR3 spells CASPPGQGGIPDTQYF. The CDR3 DNA is TGTGCCAGCCCCCCCGGACAGGGCGGTATCCCGGATACGCAGTATTTT.

This clone was observed a handful of times. The chain recombines TRBV7-2 with TRBJ2-1, with D possibly matching TRBD2 (6 bases). V was shortened by 1 base and J by 0 bases, with 7 bases between the two germline ends. The germline V gene encodes CDR1 SGHTA and CDR2 FQGNSA. The CDR3 runs to 15 residues. The CDR3, as DNA: TGTGCCAGCAGCTTAGACGGGAGCTCCTACAATGAGCAGTTCTTC. This codes for CASSLDGSSYNEQFF.

The sample holds a few counts of this clone. This sequence joins TRBV27 and TRBJ1-2, with D tentatively TRBD1 (5 bases). Germline lookup yields CDR1 MNHEY and CDR2 SMNVEV (reference sequence). Trimming removed 7 bases from V and 6 bases from J, with 15 bases in between. The CDR3 has 13 amino acids. The DNA of the CDR3 is TGTGCCAGCACCACCAGGGTTGGGGATGGCTACACCTTC. Amino acid sequence: CASTTRVGDGYTF.